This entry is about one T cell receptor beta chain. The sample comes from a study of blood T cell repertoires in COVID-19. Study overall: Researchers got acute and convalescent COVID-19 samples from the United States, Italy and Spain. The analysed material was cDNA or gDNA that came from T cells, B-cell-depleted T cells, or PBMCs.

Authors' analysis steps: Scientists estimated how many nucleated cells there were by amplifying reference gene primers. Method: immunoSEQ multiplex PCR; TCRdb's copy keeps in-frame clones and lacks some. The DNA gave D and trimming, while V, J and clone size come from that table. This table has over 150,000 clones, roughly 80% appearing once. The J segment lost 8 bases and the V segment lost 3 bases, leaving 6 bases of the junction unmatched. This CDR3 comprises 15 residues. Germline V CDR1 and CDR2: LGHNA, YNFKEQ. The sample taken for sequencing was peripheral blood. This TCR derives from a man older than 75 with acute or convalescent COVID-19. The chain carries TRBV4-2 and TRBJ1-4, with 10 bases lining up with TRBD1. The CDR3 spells CASSQTGGNREKLFF. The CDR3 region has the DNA TGTGCCAGCAGCCAGACAGGGGGCAATAGAGAAAAACTGTTTTTT.